One and the same sample provided the 13 T cell receptor beta chains below, sequenced in a study of cytomegalovirus exposure and HLA in healthy donors. 60 Vbeta and 13 Jbeta primers were used in PCR. Assay: immunoSEQ multiplex PCR; the TCRdb copy retains only in-frame clones and omits some. The sample holds about 200,000 clones, 82% seen once. Material: PBMCs. These receptors were taken from a boy under 10 years old in good health and CMV-seronegative.

V gene TRBV2 combines with J gene TRBJ1-1; 7 bases align to TRBD1. Germline V gene data show CDR1 as SNHLY and CDR2 as FYNNEI. CDR3 length: 14 residues. With V trimmed by 6 bases and J by 4 bases, 8 bases remained unmatched. The CDR3 nucleotides read TGTGCCAGCAGCGCCTCCAGGGGGATCACTGAAGCTTTCTTT. Translated, it gives CASSASRGITEAFF.

The chain links TRBV4-2 to TRBJ2-3; D may be TRBD2 (5 bases). The CDR3 sequence is 15 residues long. Germline V gene data show CDR1 as LGHNA and CDR2 as YNFKEQ. Trimming pared 3 bases from V and 2 bases from J, leaving 12 bases between. DNA for the CDR3: TGTGCCAGCAGCCAGGTAGGGAGAATCACAGATACGCAGTATTTT. It translates to CASSQVGRITDTQYF.

J is TRBJ2-5 and V is TRBV12-5; 7 positions match TRBD1. V gave up 9 bases and J gave up 5 bases; unmatched junction bases: 24. The CDR3 has 18 amino acids. Germline CDR1 and CDR2: LGHNT and FRNRAP. The CDR3, as DNA: TGTGCTAGCCAAATTGACGGGGTGGGACAGCTGGTATCGGAGACCCAGTACTTC. Translating it yields CASQIDGVGQLVSETQYF.

This chain uses TRBV6-1 with TRBJ1-6; perhaps TRBD1 as D (6 bases). The CDR3 is 13 amino acids. With 5 bases removed from V and 8 bases from J, the gap between germline ends came to 10 bases. Germline CDR1 is MNHNS and CDR2 is SASEGT. The CDR3 here is CASSFSGDSPLHF. The CDR3 DNA is TGTGCCAGCAGTTTTTCAGGGGATTCACCCCTCCACTTT.

The rearrangement joins TRBV21-1 to TRBJ2-7; the table's TRBD2 call for D was not verified on the DNA. TRBV21-1 is reported as a pseudogene. The CDR3 spans 13 residues. The CDR3 DNA reads TGTGCCAGCCGAGGGGGACTAACCTACGAGCAGTACTTC. This sequence encodes CASRGGLTYEQYF.

The chain is built from TRBV27 and TRBJ2-7; D not resolved. CDR1 MNHEY and CDR2 SMNVEV come from the germline V gene (reference sequence). The CDR3 loop spans 9 amino acids. Trimming left V 5 bases short and J 12 bases short, with 8 bases between. CDR3 bases: TGTGCCAGCAGTCCCCCGGGGTACTTC. It specifies CASSPPGYF.

The CDR3: CASSLNSGLAGRNEQFF. CDR3 bases: TGTGCCAGCAGTTTAAACTCGGGACTAGCGGGGAGGAATGAGCAGTTCTTC. The chain is built from TRBV27 and TRBJ2-1; 13 bases match TRBD2. The CDR3 is 17 amino acids. Germline assignment: CDR1 MNHEY and CDR2 SMNVEV (reference sequence). V lost 2 bases and J lost 7; bases outside the gene matches: 8.

V gene TRBV7-2 combines with J gene TRBJ2-1; tentatively, D is TRBD1 (6 bases). The CDR3 is 12 residues long. Germline values: CDR1 SGHTA, CDR2 FQGNSA. Trimming removed 6 bases at V and 7 bases at J, with 10 bases between. This CDR3 is CASSSRGNEQFF. The DNA for the CDR3 is TGTGCCAGCAGTTCTAGGGGGAATGAGCAGTTCTTC.

For this clone: The junction and the germline gene differ at one end; a read error may be behind it. This rearrangement joins TRBV28 to TRBJ2-1; D is possibly TRBD2 (5 bases). The CDR3 is 17 amino acids. In germline, CDR1 is MDHEN, CDR2 SYDVKM. The CDR3 region is CASSLYPRGSSYNEQFF. The CDR3 coding sequence is TGTGCCAGCAGCTTATACCCTCGGGGAAGCTCCTACAATGAGCAGTTCTTC.

V gene TRBV6-5 combines with J gene TRBJ2-7; unclear D gene. The germline CDR1 and CDR2 sequences are MNHEY and SVGAGI. This CDR3 contains 15 residues. The ends were cut back, 3 bases at V and 2 bases at J, with 14 bases in the middle. CDR3 in amino acids: CASSYGPKLTYEQYF. The CDR3 DNA sequence: TGTGCCAGCAGTTATGGCCCTAAACTAACCTACGAGCAGTACTTC.

This chain links TRBV2 with TRBJ1-2, with a possible D match to TRBD1 (6 bases). This CDR3 has 11 amino acids. The V end was cut by 11 bases, the J end by 8 bases, with 15 bases between. Germline lookup yields CDR1 SNHLY and CDR2 FYNNEI. DNA of the CDR3: TGTGCCGGACACAGGGTACTGGGCTACACCTTC. This encodes CAGHRVLGYTF.

The genes are TRBV18 and TRBJ1-2, with D unresolved. There are 13 residues in the CDR3. Germline CDR1 is KGHSH and CDR2 is LQKENI. V was clipped by 6 bases and J by 3 bases, with 11 bases between them. CDR3 DNA: TGTGCCAGCTCTCCGGACGGGGACTATGGCTACACCTTC. Protein sequence: CASSPDGDYGYTF.

Here the CDR3 reads CASSYLDQGDYTF. As DNA, the CDR3 is TGTGCCAGCAGTTACCTCGATCAGGGGGACTACACCTTC. The gene calls are TRBV6-5 and TRBJ1-2, with 7 bases lining up with TRBD1. V shed 2 bases and J 10 bases; nucleotides not matched to a gene: 7. The CDR3 loop spans 13 amino acids. Germline CDR1 reads MNHEY; CDR2 reads SVGAGI.